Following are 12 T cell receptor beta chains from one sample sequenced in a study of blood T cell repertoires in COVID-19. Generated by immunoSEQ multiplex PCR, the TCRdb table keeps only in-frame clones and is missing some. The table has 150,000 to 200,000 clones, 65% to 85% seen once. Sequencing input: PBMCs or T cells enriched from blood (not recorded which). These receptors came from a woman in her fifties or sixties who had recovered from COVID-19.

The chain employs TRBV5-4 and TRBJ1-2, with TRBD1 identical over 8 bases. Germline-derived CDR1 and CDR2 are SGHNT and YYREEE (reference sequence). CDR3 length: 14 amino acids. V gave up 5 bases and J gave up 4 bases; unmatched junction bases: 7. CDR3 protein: CASSMGQEIYGYTF. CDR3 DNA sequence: TGTGCCAGCAGTATGGGACAGGAAATCTATGGCTACACCTTC. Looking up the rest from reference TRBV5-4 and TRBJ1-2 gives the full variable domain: ETGVTQSPTHLIKTRGQQVTLRCSSQSGHNTVSWYQQALGQGPQFIFQYYREEENGRGNFPPRFSGLQFPNYSSELNVNALELDDSALYLCASSMGQEIYGYTFGSGTRLTVV.

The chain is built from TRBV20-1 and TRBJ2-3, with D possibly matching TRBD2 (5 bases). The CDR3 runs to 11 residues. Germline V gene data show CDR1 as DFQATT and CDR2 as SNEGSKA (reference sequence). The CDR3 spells CSVGDTDTQYF. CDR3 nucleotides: TGCAGCGTCGGGGACACAGATACGCAGTATTTT.

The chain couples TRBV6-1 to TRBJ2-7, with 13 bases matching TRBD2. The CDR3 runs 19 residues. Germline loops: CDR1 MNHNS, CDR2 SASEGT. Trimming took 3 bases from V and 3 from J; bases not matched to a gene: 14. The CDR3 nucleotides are TGTGCCAGCAGTGACAGGCATTTGGGACTAGCGGGATTTTACTACGAGCAGTACTTC. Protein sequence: CASSDRHLGLAGFYYEQYF.

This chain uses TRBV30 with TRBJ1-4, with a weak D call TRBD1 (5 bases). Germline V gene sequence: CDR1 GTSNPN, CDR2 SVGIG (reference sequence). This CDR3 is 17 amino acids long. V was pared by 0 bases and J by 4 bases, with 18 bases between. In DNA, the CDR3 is TGTGCCTGGAGTGTACGACGCGGAGGGGCCTATAATGAAAAACTGTTTTTT. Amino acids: CAWSVRRGGAYNEKLFF. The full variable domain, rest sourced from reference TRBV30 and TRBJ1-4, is SQTIHQWPATLVQPVGSPLSLECTVEGTSNPNLYWYRQAAGRGLQLLFYSVGIGQISSEVPQNLSASRPQDRQFILSSKKLLLSDSGFYLCAWSVRRGGAYNEKLFFGSGTQLSVL.

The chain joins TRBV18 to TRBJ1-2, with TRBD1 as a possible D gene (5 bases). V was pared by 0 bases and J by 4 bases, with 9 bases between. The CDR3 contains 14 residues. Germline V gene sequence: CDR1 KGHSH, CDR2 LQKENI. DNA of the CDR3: TGTGCCAGCTCACCACCCGACAGCTCCTATGGCTACACCTTC. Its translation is CASSPPDSSYGYTF.

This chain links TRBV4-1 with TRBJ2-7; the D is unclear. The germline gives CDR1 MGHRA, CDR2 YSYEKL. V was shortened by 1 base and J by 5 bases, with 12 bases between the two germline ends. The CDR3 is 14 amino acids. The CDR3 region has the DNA TGCGCCAGCAGCCAAGTAGGAAGAAGCGACGAGCAGTACTTC. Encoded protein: CASSQVGRSDEQYF.

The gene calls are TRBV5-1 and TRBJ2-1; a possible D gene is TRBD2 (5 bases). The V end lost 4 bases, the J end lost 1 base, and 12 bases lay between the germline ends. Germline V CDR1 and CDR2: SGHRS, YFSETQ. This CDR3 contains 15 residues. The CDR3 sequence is CASSTTSSSYNEQFF. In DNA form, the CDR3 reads TGCGCCAGCAGCACCACTAGTTCTTCCTACAATGAGCAGTTCTTC.

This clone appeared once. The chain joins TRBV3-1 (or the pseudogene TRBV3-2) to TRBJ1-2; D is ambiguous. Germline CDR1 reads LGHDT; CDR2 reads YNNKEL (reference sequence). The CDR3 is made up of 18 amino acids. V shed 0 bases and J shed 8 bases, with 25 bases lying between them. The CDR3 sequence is CASSQDSVVTTARGGYTF. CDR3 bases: TGTGCCAGCAGCCAAGATTCAGTCGTGACAACGGCTCGGGGAGGCTACACCTTC.

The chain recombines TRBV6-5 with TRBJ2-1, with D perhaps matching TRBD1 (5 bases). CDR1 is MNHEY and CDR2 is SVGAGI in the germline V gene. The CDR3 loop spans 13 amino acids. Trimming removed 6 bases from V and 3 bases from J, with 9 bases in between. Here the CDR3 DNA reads TGTGCCAGCAGCCTAGACAGCTACAATGAGCAGTTCTTC. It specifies CASSLDSYNEQFF.

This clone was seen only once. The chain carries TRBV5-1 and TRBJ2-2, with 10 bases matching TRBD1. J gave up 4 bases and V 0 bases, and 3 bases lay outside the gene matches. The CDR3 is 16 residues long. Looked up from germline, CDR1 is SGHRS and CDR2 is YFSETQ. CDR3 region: CASSLVDRGLTGELFF. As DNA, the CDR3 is TGCGCCAGCAGCTTGGTTGACAGGGGGCTCACCGGGGAGCTGTTTTTT.

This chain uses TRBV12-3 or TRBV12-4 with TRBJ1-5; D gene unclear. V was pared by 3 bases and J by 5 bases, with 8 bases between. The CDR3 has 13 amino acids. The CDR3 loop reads CASSFSGDQPQHF. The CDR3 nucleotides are TGTGCCAGCAGTTTTTCGGGAGATCAGCCCCAGCATTTT.

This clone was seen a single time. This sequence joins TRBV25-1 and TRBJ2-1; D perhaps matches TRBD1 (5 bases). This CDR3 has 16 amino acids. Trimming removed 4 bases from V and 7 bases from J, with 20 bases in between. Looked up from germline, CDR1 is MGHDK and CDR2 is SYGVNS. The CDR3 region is CASSGFREAVPNEQFF. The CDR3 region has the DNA TGTGCCAGCAGTGGATTCAGGGAAGCCGTCCCGAATGAGCAGTTCTTC. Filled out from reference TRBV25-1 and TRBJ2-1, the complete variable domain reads EADIYQTPRYLVIGTGKKITLECSQTMGHDKMYWYQQDPGMELHLIHYSYGVNSTEKGDLSSESTVSRIRTEHFPLTLESARPSHTSQYLCASSGFREAVPNEQFFGPGTRLTVL.